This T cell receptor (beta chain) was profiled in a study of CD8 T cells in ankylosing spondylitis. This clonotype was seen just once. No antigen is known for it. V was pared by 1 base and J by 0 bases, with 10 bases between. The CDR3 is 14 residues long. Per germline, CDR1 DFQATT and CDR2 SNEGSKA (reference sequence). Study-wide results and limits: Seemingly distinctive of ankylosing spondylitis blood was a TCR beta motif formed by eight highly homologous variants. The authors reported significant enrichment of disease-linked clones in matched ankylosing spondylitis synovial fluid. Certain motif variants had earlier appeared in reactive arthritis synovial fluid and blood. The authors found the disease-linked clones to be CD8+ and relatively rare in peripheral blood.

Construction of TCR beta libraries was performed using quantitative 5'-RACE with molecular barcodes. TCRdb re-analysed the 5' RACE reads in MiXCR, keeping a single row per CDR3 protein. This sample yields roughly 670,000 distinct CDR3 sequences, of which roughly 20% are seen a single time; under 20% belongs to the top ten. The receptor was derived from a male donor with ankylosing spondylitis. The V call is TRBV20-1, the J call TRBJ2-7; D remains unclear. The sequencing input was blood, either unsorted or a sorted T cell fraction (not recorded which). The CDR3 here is CSARGSWSSYEQYF. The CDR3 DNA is TGCAGTGCTAGAGGAAGCTGGAGCTCCTACGAGCAGTACTTC.